This T cell receptor beta chain was documented in a study of OX40 agonist ivuxolimab in advanced cancers. Some clones are missing from TCRdb's copy, which holds only in-frame ones; the method was immunoSEQ multiplex PCR. This sample has 83,000 or so clones, with 70% to 85% found just once. Germline CDR1 reads GTSNPN; CDR2 reads SVGIG (reference sequence). The CDR3 length is 16 residues. Trimming removed 2 bases from V and 2 bases from J, with 19 bases in between. The sequence was collected from an adult with an advanced solid tumor such as melanoma, head and neck, liver or kidney cancer. Material: CD4+ or CD8+ T cells sorted from blood, obtained in a trial of the OX40 agonist ivuxolimab. This chain joins TRBV30 and TRBJ2-7; D possibly matches TRBD1 or TRBD2 (5 bases each). CDR3 sequence: CAWSLSLGTLAYEQYF. The CDR3 nucleotides are TGTGCCTGGAGTCTATCTCTGGGGACCCTGGCCTACGAGCAGTACTTC.